This T cell receptor (beta chain) was observed in a study of CD8+CD57+ T cells in acquired aplastic anemia. At the level of the study: The DNA of sorted CD4+ and CD8+ cells averaged 3.2 ug. Study results and limitations: Researchers report that around 29 CD8+ CDR3 sequences appeared in both patients and controls.

All patients picked for sequencing had shown, by flow cytometry, an expansion of CD8+CD57+ cells. Concerning this clonotype: What it recognizes is unknown.

Investigators profiled TCR beta VDJ and CDR3 from genomic DNA template. From the reads, TCRdb called clonotypes with MiXCR, one entry per CDR3 protein. The data show around 290,000 distinct CDR3 sequences, roughly 53% seen once. V lost 4 bases to trimming and J lost 10 bases; unmatched junction nucleotides: 9. This CDR3 comprises 15 residues. Germline V gene lookup returns CDR1 SNHLY and CDR2 FYNNEI. The receptor was derived from a human donor with aplastic anemia. The sample was sorted CD4+, CD8+, or CD8+CD57+ T cells (not recorded which) from PBMCs. The chain employs TRBV2 and TRBJ2-2; TRBD2 agrees at 10 bases. The CDR3 DNA is TGTGCCAGCAGTGTGGGACTAGCGATCAGTGTGGAGCTGTTTTTT. Translation gives CASSVGLAISVELFF.